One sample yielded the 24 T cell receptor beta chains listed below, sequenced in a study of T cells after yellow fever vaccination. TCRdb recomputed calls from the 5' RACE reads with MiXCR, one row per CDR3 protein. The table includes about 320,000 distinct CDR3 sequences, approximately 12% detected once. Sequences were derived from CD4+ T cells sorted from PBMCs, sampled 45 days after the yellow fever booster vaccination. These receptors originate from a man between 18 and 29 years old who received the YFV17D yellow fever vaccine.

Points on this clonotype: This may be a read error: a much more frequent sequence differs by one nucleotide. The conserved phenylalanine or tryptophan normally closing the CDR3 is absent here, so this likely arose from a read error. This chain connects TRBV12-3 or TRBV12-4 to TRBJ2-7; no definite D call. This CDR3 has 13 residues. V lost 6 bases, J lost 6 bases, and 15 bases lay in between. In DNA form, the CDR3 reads TGTGCCAGCAGCCCAGGACCTACCCTCGAGCAGTACTCC. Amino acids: CASSPGPTLEQYS.

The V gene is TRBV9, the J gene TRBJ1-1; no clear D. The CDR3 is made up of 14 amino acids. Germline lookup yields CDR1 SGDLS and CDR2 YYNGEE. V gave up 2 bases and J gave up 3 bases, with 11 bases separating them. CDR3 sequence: CASSVGVRDTEAFF. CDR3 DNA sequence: TGTGCCAGCAGCGTTGGGGTAAGGGACACTGAAGCTTTCTTT. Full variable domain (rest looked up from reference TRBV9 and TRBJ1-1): DSGVTQTPKHLITATGQRVTLRCSPRSGDLSVYWYQQSLDQGLQFLIQYYNGEERAKGNILERFSAQQFPDLHSELNLSSLELGDSALYFCASSVGVRDTEAFFGQGTRLTVV.

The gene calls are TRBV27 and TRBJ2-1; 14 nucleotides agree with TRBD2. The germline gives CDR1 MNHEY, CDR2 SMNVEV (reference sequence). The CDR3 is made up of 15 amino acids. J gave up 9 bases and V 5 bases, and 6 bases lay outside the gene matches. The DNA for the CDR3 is TGTGCCAGCAGTCCCTCCGGGACTAGCGGGGGTGAGCAGTTCTTC. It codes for CASSPSGTSGGEQFF.

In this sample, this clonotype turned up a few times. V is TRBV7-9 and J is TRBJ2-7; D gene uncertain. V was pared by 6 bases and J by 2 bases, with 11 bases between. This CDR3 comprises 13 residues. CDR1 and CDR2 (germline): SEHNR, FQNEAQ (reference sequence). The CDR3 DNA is TGTGCCAGCAGACCAACAGTTGCCTACGAGCAGTACTTC. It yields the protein CASRPTVAYEQYF.

As DNA, the CDR3 is TGCGCCAGCAGCCGAGGACAGGGTGGACCCTACGAGCAGTACGTC. Its translation is CASSRGQGGPYEQYV. The chain carries TRBV5-1 and TRBJ2-7; 8 bases match TRBD1. Per germline, CDR1 SGHRS and CDR2 YFSETQ. This CDR3 contains 15 residues. After removal of 4 bases from V and 2 bases from J, the junction contained 8 bases not matched to a gene.

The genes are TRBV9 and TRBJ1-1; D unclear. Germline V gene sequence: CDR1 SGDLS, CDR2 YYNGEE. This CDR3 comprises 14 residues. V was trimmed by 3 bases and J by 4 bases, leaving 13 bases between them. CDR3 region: CASSAEVGVTEAFF. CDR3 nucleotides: TGTGCCAGCAGCGCCGAGGTGGGTGTCACTGAAGCTTTCTTT.

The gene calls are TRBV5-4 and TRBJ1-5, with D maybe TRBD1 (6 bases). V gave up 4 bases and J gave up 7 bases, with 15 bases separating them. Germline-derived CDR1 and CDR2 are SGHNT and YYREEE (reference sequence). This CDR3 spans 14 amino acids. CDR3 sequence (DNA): TGTGCCAGCAGCCCAGGGGTTGGAGGCCAGCCCCAGCATTTT. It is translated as CASSPGVGGQPQHF.

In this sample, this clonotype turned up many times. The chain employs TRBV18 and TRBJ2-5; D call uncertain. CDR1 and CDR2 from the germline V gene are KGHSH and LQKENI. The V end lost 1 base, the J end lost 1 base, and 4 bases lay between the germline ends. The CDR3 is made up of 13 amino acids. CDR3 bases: TGTGCCAGCTCACCACAATCCCAAGAGACCCAGTACTTC. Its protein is CASSPQSQETQYF.

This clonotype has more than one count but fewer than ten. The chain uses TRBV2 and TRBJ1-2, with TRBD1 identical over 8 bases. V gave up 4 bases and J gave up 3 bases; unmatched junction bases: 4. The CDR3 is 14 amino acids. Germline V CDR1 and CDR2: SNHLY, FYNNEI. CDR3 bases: TGTGCCAGCAGTGTAGTACAGGGGGACTATGGCTACACCTTC. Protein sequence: CASSVVQGDYGYTF.

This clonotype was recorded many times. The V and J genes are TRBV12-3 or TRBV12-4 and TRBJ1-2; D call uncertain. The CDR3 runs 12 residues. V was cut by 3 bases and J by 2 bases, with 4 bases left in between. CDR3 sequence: CASSLTNYGYTF. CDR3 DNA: TGTGCCAGCAGTTTGACCAACTATGGCTACACCTTC.

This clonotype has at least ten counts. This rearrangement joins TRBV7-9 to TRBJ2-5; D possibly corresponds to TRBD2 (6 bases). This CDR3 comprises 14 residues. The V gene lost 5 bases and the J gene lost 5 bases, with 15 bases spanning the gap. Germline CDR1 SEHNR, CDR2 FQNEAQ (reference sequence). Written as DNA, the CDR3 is TGTGCCAGCAGCAAGGGGCGGGGACTGGAGACCCAGTACTTC. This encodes CASSKGRGLETQYF. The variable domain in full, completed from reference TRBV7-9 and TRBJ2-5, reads DTGVSQNPRHKITKRGQNVTFRCDPISEHNRLYWYRQTLGQGPEFLTYFQNEAQLEKSRLLSDRFSAERPKGSFSTLEIQRTEQGDSAMYLCASSKGRGLETQYFGPGTRLLVL.

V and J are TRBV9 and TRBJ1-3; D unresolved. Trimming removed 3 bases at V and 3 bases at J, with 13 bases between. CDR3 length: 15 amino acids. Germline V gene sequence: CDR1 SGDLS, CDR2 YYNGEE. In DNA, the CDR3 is TGTGCCAGCAGCGGGGTTGGTATCTTTGGAAACACCATATATTTT. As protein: CASSGVGIFGNTIYF.

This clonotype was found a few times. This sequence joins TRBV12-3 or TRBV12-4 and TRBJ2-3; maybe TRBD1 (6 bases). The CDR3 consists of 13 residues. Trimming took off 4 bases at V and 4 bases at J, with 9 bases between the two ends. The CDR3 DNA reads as TGTGCCAGCAGTTCAGGGGCAGCAGATACGCAGTATTTT. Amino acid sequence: CASSSGAADTQYF.

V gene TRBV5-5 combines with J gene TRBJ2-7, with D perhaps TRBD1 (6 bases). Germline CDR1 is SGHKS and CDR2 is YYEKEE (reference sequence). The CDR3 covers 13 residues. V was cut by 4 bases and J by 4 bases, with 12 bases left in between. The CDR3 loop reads CASSTGTQYEQYV. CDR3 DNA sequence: TGTGCCAGCAGCACCGGGACACAGTACGAGCAGTACGTC.

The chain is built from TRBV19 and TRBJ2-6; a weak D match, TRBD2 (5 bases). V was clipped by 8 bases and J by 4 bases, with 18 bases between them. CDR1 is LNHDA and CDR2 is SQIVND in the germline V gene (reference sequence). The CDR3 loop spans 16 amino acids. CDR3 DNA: TGTGCCAGTGCCCCCCTGGGAGTCCCCGGGGCCAACGTCCTGACTTTC. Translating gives CASAPLGVPGANVLTF.

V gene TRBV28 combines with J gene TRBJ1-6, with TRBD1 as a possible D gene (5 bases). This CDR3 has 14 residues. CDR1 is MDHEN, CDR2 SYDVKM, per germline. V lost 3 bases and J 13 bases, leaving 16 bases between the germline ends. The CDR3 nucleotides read TGTGCCAGCAGTTTTGGGGGGGGGAAGAGGCCCCTCCACTTT. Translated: CASSFGGGKRPLHF.

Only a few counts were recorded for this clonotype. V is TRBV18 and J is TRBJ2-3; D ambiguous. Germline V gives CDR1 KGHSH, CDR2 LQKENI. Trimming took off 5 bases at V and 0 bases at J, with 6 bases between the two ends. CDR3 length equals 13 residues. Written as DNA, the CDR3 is TGTGCCAGCTCATCAGCGAGCACAGATACGCAGTATTTT. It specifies CASSSASTDTQYF.

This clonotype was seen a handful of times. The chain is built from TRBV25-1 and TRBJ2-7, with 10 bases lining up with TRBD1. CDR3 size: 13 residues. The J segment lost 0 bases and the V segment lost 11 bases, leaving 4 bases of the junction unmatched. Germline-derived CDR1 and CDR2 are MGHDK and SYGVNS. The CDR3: CADRGLSSYEQYV. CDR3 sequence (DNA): TGTGCCGACAGGGGGCTTAGCTCCTACGAGCAGTACGTC.

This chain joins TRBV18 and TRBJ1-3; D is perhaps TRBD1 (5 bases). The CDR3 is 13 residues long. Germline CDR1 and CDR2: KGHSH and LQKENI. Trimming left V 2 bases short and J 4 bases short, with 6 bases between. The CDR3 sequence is CASSPGAGNTIYF. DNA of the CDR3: TGTGCCAGCTCACCAGGGGCCGGAAACACCATATATTTT.

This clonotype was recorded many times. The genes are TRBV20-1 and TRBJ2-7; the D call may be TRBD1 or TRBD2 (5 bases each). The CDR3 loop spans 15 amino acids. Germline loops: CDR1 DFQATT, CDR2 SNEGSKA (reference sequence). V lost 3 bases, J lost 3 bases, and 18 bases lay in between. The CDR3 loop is CSASDGTSPFYEQYF. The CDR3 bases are TGCAGTGCTAGCGACGGGACGAGCCCATTCTACGAGCAGTACTTC.

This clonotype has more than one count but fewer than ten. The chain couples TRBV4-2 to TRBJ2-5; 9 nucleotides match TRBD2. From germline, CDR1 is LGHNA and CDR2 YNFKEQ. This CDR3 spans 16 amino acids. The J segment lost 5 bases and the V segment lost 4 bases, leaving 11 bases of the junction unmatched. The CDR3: CASSRGGAQIGETQYF. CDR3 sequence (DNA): TGTGCCAGCAGCCGCGGGGGGGCCCAGATCGGGGAGACCCAGTACTTC.

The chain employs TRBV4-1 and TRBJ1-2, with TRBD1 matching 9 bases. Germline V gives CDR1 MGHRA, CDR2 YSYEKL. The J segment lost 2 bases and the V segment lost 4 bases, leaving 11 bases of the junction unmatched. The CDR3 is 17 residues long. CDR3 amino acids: CASSLRDRASTNYGYTF. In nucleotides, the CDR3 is TGCGCCAGCAGCCTTCGGGACAGGGCTAGTACCAACTATGGCTACACCTTC.

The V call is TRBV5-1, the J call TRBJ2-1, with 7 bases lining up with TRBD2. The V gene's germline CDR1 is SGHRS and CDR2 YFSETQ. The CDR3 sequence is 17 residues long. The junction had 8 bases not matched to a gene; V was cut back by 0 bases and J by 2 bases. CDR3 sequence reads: CASSLGGAGRPYNEQFF. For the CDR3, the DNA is TGCGCCAGCAGCTTGGGAGGGGCCGGGAGGCCCTACAATGAGCAGTTCTTC.

The chain's CDR3 is CASSQVWGTTGDTQYF. In nucleotides, the CDR3 is TGCGCCAGCAGCCAAGTGTGGGGAACTACAGGAGATACGCAGTATTTT. This rearrangement joins TRBV4-3 to TRBJ2-3, with D possibly being TRBD1 (5 bases). Germline V CDR1 and CDR2: LGHNA, YSLEER. V lost 1 base to trimming and J lost 5 bases, with 16 bases between them. CDR3 size: 16 residues.